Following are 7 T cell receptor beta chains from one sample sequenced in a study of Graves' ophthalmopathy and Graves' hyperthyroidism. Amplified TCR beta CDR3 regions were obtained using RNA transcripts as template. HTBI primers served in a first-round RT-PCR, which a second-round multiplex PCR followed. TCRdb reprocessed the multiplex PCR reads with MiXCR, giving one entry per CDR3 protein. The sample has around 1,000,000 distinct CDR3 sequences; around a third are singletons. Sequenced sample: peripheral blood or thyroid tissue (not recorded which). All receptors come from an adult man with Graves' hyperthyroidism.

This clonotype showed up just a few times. CDR3 residues: CSAPKGAGELFF. In DNA, the CDR3 is TGCAGTGCCCCGAAGGGGGCCGGGGAGCTGTTTTTT. This rearrangement joins TRBV20-1 to TRBJ2-2, with a weak D call TRBD1 (6 bases). Germline CDR1 is DFQATT and CDR2 is SNEGSKA (reference sequence). CDR3 size: 12 residues. The V and J ends lost 6 bases and 6 bases respectively, with 11 bases between them.

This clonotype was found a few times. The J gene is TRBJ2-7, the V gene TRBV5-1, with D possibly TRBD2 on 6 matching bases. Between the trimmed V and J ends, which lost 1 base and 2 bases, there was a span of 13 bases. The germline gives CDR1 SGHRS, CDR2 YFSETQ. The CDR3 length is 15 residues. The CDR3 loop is CASSLSAGIPYEQYF. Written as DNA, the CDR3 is TGCGCCAGCAGCTTGTCGGCGGGGATCCCCTACGAGCAGTACTTC.

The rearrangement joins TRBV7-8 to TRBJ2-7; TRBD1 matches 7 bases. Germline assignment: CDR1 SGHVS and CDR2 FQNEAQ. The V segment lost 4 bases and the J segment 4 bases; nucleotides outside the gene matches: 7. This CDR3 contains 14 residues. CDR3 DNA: TGTGCCAGCAGCTCAACAGGGGCCCTATACGAGCAGTACTTC. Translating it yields CASSSTGALYEQYF.

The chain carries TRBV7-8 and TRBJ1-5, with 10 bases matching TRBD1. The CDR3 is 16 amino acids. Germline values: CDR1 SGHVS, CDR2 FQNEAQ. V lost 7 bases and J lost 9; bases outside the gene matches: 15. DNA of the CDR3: TGTGCCAGCACAGAACAGGGACAGGGGCCTGGATGGCCCCAGCATTTT. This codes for CASTEQGQGPGWPQHF.

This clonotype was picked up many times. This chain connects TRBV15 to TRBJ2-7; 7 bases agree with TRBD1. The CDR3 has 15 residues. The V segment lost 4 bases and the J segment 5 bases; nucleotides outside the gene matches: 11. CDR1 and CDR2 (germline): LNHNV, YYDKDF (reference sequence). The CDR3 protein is CATSNSRQGFHEQYF. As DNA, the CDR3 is TGTGCCACCAGCAATTCCCGACAGGGATTCCACGAGCAGTACTTC. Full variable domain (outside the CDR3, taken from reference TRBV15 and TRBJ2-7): DAMVIQNPRYQVTQFGKPVTLSCSQTLNHNVMYWYQQKSSQAPKLLFHYYDKDFNNEADTPDNFQSRRPNTSFCFLDIRSPGLGDTAMYLCATSNSRQGFHEQYFGPGTRLTVT.

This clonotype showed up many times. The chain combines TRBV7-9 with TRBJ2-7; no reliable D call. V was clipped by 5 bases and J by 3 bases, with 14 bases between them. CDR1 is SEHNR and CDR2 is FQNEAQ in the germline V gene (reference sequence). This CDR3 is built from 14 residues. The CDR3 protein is CASSRAGAIYEQYF. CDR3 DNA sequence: TGTGCCAGCAGCCGTGCCGGAGCTATCTACGAGCAGTACTTC.

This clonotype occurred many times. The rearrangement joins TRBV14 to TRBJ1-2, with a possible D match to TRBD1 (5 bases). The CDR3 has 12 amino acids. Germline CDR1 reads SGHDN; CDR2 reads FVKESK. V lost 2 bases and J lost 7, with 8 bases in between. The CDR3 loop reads CASSQNQGGYTF. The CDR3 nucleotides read TGTGCCAGCAGCCAAAACCAGGGTGGCTACACCTTC. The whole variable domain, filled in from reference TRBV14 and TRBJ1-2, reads EAGVTQFPSHSVIEKGQTVTLRCDPISGHDNLYWYRRVMGKEIKFLLHFVKESKQDESGMPNNRFLAERTGGTYSTLKVQPAELEDSGVYFCASSQNQGGYTFGSGTRLTVV.